This T cell receptor beta chain is drawn from a study of T cells after yellow fever vaccination. The 5'RACE template-switching step produced TCR cDNA and added a universal primer site and UMIs. TCRdb independently ran MiXCR on the 5' RACE reads; one entry per CDR3 protein. The sample lists 620,000 or so distinct CDR3 sequences, roughly 12% seen once, with 14% to 15% in the top ten. Germline trimming cut 1 base from V and 5 bases from J; bases unmatched to any gene: 13. The CDR3 has 16 residues. Germline V lookup: CDR1 DFQATT, CDR2 SNEGSKA (reference sequence). Study-level findings and limits: Contaminants from the bulk population, in the form of abundant clonotypes, could be found in FACS-sorted repertoires. A large majority of primary-vaccination clones showed up again after the booster (approximately 95% CD4, around 90% CD8).

Turning to this clonotype: Its antigen is not identified.

Sequenced material: PBMCs, taken on the day of the yellow fever booster vaccination. This clonotype was obtained from a young man who received the YFV17D yellow fever vaccine. The chain has TRBV20-1 and TRBJ1-1, with TRBD1 matching 7 bases. This CDR3 is CSARGTLQGGGTEAFF. The CDR3 DNA reads TGCAGTGCTAGAGGAACTCTCCAGGGGGGAGGAACTGAAGCTTTCTTT.